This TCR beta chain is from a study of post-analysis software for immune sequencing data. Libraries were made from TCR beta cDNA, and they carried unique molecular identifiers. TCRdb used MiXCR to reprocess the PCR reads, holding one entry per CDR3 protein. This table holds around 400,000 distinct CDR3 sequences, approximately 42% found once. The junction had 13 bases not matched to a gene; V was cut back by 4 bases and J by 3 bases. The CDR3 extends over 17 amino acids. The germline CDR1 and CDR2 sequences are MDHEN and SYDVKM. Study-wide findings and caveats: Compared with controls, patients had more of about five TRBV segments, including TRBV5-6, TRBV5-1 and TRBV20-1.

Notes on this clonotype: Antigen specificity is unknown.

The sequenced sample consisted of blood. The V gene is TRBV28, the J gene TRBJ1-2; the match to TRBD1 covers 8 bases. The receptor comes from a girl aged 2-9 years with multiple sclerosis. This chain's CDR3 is CASSSRTGNPPYYGYTF. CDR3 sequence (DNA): TGTGCCAGCAGTTCCCGGACAGGGAATCCCCCTTACTATGGCTACACCTTC.